What follows describes a single TCR beta chain. No antigen is known for it. TCRdb's copy holds only in-frame clones and misses some; the assay was immunoSEQ multiplex PCR. The sample includes 43,000 or so clones, approximately 80% of them seen just once. The sample originates from a study of Ad26.COV2.S vaccination and SARS-CoV-2 variants. General study points: Relative to placebo recipients, vaccine recipients exhibited elevated spike-specific TCR breadth. Breadth, reportedly substantial, characterized the spike-specific CD8+ and CD4+ T cell responses after vaccination. Recipients of vaccine and of placebo showed similar breadth of their non-spike TCR repertoires. Estimates derived from TCR breadth and depth analyses may have underestimated total T cell responses.

The CDR3 is 14 residues long. The germline V gene has CDR1 MDHEN and CDR2 SYDVKM. Trimming stripped 5 bases from V and 1 base from J, with 11 bases between. This receptor was taken from a human donor who had recovered from COVID-19. The rearrangement links TRBV28 to TRBJ1-2; a weak D match, TRBD1 (5 bases). The material was peripheral blood, obtained after recovery from COVID-19. CDR3 in DNA: TGTGCCAGCAGTCTTAAGACAGATAACTATGGCTACACCTTC. As protein: CASSLKTDNYGYTF.